This TCR beta chain was retrieved from a study of PD-L1 blockade in urothelial cancer (dated by TCRdb to 2016 to 2017). Regarding the complete study: Therapy was started in the mid-2010s for all patients, and atezolizumab 1,200 mg was administered intravenously every 3 weeks. About 85% of the roughly 29 patients were identified as males with urothelial cancer of bladder origin, and a prior smoking history was reported by 18 of 29 patients. An ECOG performance status of 0 or 1 was recorded for the patients, and 0 to 3 prior chemotherapy regimens had been received by the patients. Blood samples were analyzed at 3 weeks after treatment start (second dose) and at 6 weeks after treatment start. Blood samples gave a median of 141,255 T cells and approximately 80,000 unique TCRs, with a median clonality of approximately 0.078. An exploratory multi-omic analysis was conducted of the somatic, immune and clinical correlates of response to PD-L1 blockade with atezolizumab in urothelial cancer. TCR sequencing covered pretreatment tumor samples and matched, serially collected peripheral blood taken before and after atezolizumab treatment. Durable clinical benefit was defined as a progression-free survival longer than 6 months, and TCR features were additionally tested against progression-free survival and overall survival. In the same patients, pretreatment tumors underwent whole exome sequencing and RNA sequencing in addition to TCR sequencing. Nine patients reached durable clinical benefit, while roughly 22 patients did not. Pretreatment blood TCR-seq was available for around 29 patients, at least one posttreatment blood collection was obtained for approximately 24 patients, and tumor TCR-seq was available for approximately 24 patients. Here is what the overall study found, with its caveats: Improved progression-free and overall survival was found to be associated with pretreatment peripheral blood TCR clonality below the median. Patients with durable benefit showed greater expansion of tumor-associated TCR clones in peripheral blood 3 weeks after starting treatment (n = 22, p = 0.022). Because the sample size was small (n ≈ 30) and many exploratory analyses were performed, the results are intended to be hypothesis-generating.

The germline V gene yields SGDLS for CDR1 and YYNGEE for CDR2. Deletion took 0 bases off V and 7 bases off J, with a span of 8 bases between the germline ends. The CDR3 has 13 amino acids, counting the end cysteine and phenylalanine. Only the CDR3 DNA stays, 39 bases, in frame from base 1. Synthetic TCR analog templates were spiked into each PCR to estimate absolute template abundance from read counts. TCRbeta CDR3 regions were amplified from genomic DNA with bias-controlled V and J gene primers using the immunoSEQ assay. Rearranged TCRbeta segments were sequenced at approximately 20X coverage. In the paper's pipeline: Clustering was used to correct sequencing errors, and CDR3s were annotated against IMGT so that V, D and J genes could be assigned. Out-of-frame and stop-codon sequences were excluded, and only productive TCRbeta rearrangements were used in downstream analyses. Clonality was calculated as one minus the Shannon entropy normalized by the log of the number of unique productive sequences. Clones differing between time points or between blood and tumor were identified using Fisher's exact test with Benjamini-Hochberg correction, with an adjusted p below 0.01 applied as the threshold. TCRdb limited this immuneACCESS table to in-frame rearrangements with V and J called. A share of clones is missing; checked studies link under half to unresolved V genes, and the rest is unexplained. V and J calls and clone size are copied from that table; D and trimming were computed from the DNA. This sample gives tens of thousands of clones in total; over 80% of them show up just once. The ten largest make up around 2.1% of the sample.

The time point label of this sample denotes: pretreatment peripheral blood. A total of 25 to 30 patients with locally advanced or metastatic urothelial carcinoma, treated at Memorial Sloan Kettering on a trial protocol, made up the cohort. Peripheral blood mononuclear cells were collected from each patient pretreatment and during treatment, giving between 1 and 8 total time points per patient. The Qiagen DNeasy Blood extraction kit was used to purify genomic DNA from total PBMCs and from tumor samples. PBMCs were collected pretreatment and during treatment, and were isolated and stored as previously described. To note about this clone: The antigen it recognizes is unknown. No base qualities exist here, and no much larger clone lies one base off it.

Recombination connected TRBV9 to TRBJ2-1, with the D gene too uncertain to name. The sequence derives from a man aged 55 to 70 with urothelial cancer. The source was PBMCs, collected around atezolizumab (anti-PD-L1) treatment. The sequenced DNA: TGTGCCAGCAGCGTAGTTTCTCCTAATGAGCAGTTCTTC. The translation is CASSVVSPNEQFF.